The 2 T cell receptor beta chains listed next were all sequenced from one sample in a study of blood T cell repertoires in COVID-19. Profiled with immunoSEQ multiplex PCR; TCRdb holds only in-frame clones, not every one. The sample holds hundreds of thousands of clones; around 90% are singletons and the top ten take 8% to 9%. Sequenced: PBMCs or T cells enriched from blood (not recorded which). These receptors all come from a young woman who had recovered from COVID-19.

This sequence joins TRBV28 and TRBJ1-1; a weak D match, TRBD1 (6 bases). V was shortened by 6 bases and J by 3 bases, with 23 bases between the two germline ends. The CDR3 sequence is 17 residues long. The germline V gene has CDR1 MDHEN and CDR2 SYDVKM. The CDR3 DNA reads as TGTGCCAGCAGGCCCCGGGGGGCCGCTTGGGGGGACACTGAAGCTTTCTTT. It yields the protein CASRPRGAAWGDTEAFF.

A note on this clone: The same CDR3 can be traced to other DNA sequences in this sample. V gene TRBV6-5 combines with J gene TRBJ1-2; 7 nucleotides align to TRBD1. The V gene end was trimmed by 0 bases and the J gene end by 2 bases; junction bases not matched to a gene: 0. The CDR3 loop spans 14 amino acids. Looked up from germline, CDR1 is MNHEY and CDR2 is SVGAGI. The CDR3 protein is CASSYSTGNYGYTF. The CDR3 DNA sequence: TGTGCCAGCAGTTACTCGACAGGGAACTATGGCTACACCTTC.